This T cell receptor beta chain was captured in a study of blood T cells in healthy people across ages. Study outcomes and limitations: Per-million-T-cell TCR beta diversity fell roughly linearly with age. No conclusive comparison of naive versus antigen-experienced cells was possible with unsorted PBMCs.

Isolating PBMCs gave at least 6.5 million of these cells per sample. With a J-beta primer mix and a sample-barcoded 5' primer, a second PCR ran about 7 to 12 cycles. A single record per CDR3 protein comes from TCRdb applying MiXCR to the 5' RACE reads. The sample contains 790,000 or so distinct CDR3 sequences, around 45% of which appear only once. This CDR3 has 16 residues. Germline trimming cut 0 bases from V and 9 bases from J; bases unmatched to any gene: 7. CDR1 is SGDLS and CDR2 is YYNGEE in the germline V gene. This clonotype has more than one count but fewer than ten. The target antigen is unknown.

The specimen sequenced was blood. This receptor was taken from an elderly man in good health. This chain connects TRBV9 to TRBJ2-1; the match to TRBD2 covers 12 bases. The CDR3 nucleotides are TGTGCCAGCAGCGTAGCTAGCGGGAGGGCAACGGGTGAGCAGTTCTTC. This translates into CASSVASGRATGEQFF.